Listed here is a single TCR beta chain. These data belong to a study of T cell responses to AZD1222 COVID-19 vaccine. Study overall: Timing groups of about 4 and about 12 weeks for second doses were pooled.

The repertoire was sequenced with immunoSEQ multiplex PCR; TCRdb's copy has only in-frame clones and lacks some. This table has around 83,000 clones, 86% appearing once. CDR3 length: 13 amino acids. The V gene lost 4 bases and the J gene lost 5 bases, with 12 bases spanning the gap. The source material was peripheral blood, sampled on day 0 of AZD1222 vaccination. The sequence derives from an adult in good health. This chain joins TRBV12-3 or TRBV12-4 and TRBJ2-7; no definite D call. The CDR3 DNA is TGTGCCAGCAGTTCCTCTACGGCCCACGAGCAGTACTTC. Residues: CASSSSTAHEQYF.